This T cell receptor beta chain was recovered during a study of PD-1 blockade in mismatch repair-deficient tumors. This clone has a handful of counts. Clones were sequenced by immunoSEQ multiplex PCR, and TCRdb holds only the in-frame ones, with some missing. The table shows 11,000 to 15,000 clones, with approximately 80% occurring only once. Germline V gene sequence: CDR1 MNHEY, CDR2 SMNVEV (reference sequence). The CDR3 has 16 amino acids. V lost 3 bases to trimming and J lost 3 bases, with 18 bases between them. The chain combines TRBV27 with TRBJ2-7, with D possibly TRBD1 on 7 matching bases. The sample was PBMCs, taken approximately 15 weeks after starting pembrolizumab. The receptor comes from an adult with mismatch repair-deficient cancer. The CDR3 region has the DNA TGTGCCAGCAGTTTGAGCGAGACAGGGACTTACTACGAGCAGTACTTC. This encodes CASSLSETGTYYEQYF.